The present T cell receptor (beta chain) was sequenced within a study of CD8+CD57+ T cells in acquired aplastic anemia. About the study: Sorted CD4+ and CD8+ cells gave a mean 3.2 ug DNA, range roughly 0.18 to 27.4 ug.

The patients chosen for sequencing had shown expansion of CD8+CD57+ cells (detected by flow cytometry). CDR3 length: 15 amino acids. CDR1 ENHRY and CDR2 SYGVKD come from the germline V gene. J gave up 4 bases and V 10 bases, and 14 bases lay outside the gene matches. The sample holds many counts of this clonotype. Antigen unknown. Findings and limits, study-wide: Statistical testing detected no significant gap in CD8+ Simpson's diversity between patients and controls. Patients and controls were found to share twenty-nine CD8+ CDR3 sequences.

TCR beta VDJ combinations and CDR3 sequences were profiled from genomic DNA. MiXCR was run by TCRdb on the reads, yielding one entry per CDR3 protein. The data contain a few hundred thousand distinct CDR3 sequences, more than 25% of them singletons. Sequencing input: sorted CD4+, CD8+, or CD8+CD57+ T cells (not recorded which) from PBMCs. The origin of this receptor is a human donor with aplastic anemia. The chain couples TRBV10-3 to TRBJ1-2; 8 bases are shared with TRBD1. CDR3 protein: CASHPETGGSYGYTF. The CDR3 nucleotides read TGTGCCAGCCACCCCGAAACAGGGGGGAGCTATGGCTACACCTTC.